This T cell receptor beta chain was found in a study of neurological immune-mediated disorders. TCRdb itself ran the 5' RACE reads through MiXCR, one entry per CDR3 protein. The data show about 21,000 distinct CDR3 sequences, 17% seen once. For the sorted libraries, over 800,000 CD4+ or CD8+ T cells were used. The CDR3 consists of 15 residues. CDR1 and CDR2 from the germline V gene are LGHDT and YNNKEL (reference sequence). Unmatched junction bases numbered 1, after V lost 1 base and J lost 9 bases. The chain carries TRBV3-1 and TRBJ2-1; 15 nucleotides align to TRBD2. The sample taken for sequencing was CD8+ T cells from blood. The TCR sequence derives from a woman in her late teens or twenties with multiple sclerosis. CDR3 DNA: TGTGCCAGCAGCCAAGGGACTAGCGGGAGGGCTGAGCAGTTCTTC. It translates to CASSQGTSGRAEQFF.